The clone carrying this TCR beta chain was counted a few times. What it binds is unknown. The record originates from a study of early T cells in non-severe SARS-CoV-2 infection. The study, taken as a whole, reports: Comparison of clonotypes with VDJdb favored anti-spike CD8 responses while missing private and CD4 specificities.

TCRdb passed the 5' RACE reads through MiXCR, listing each CDR3 protein once. The table lists roughly 31,000 distinct CDR3 sequences, roughly 4.8% of them singletons, with 12% in the top ten. The V end lost 6 bases, the J end lost 3 bases, and 30 bases lay between the germline ends. The CDR3 runs to 20 residues. This TCR derives from an adult who was a healthcare worker with PCR-confirmed SARS-CoV-2 infection or an uninfected control (not recorded which). The chain is built from TRBV12-3 or TRBV12-4 and TRBJ2-1; TRBD2 might be the D (9 bases). The specimen was whole blood. In DNA form, the CDR3 reads TGTGCCAGCAGCCCTGACAGGGGCCCCACCCCTAGCGGGATCTACAATGAGCAGTTCTTC. Its protein product is CASSPDRGPTPSGIYNEQFF.